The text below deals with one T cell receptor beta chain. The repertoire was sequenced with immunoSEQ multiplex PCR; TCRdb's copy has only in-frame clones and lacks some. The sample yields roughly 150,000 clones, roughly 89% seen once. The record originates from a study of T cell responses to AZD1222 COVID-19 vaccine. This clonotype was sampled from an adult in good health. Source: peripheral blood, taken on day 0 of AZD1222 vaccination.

Written as DNA, the CDR3 is TGTGCCAGCAGCGACAGTCTGCTCAGGGATGACACCGGGGAGCTGTTTTTT. Protein sequence: CASSDSLLRDDTGELFF. The chain employs TRBV7-9 and TRBJ2-2; D is perhaps TRBD1 (5 bases). This CDR3 has 17 residues. The germline V gene has CDR1 SEHNR and CDR2 FQNEAQ (reference sequence). Trimming cost V 5 bases and J 3 bases, with 19 bases left between them.